The clone carrying this T cell receptor (beta chain) was observed once. Assay: immunoSEQ multiplex PCR; the TCRdb copy retains only in-frame clones and omits some. Of 150,000 to 200,000 clones listed, roughly 77% are singletons. The data were obtained in a study of blood T cell repertoires in COVID-19. Germline lookup yields CDR1 SGHVS and CDR2 FNYEAQ. V was pared by 6 bases and J by 2 bases, with 26 bases between. The length of the CDR3 is 19 residues. Sequencing was carried out using peripheral blood. The chain combines TRBV7-6 with TRBJ2-4, with D possibly being TRBD1 (7 bases). The receptor comes from a human donor in a cohort sampled during active COVID-19. In DNA, the CDR3 is TGTGCCAGCAGTCCCGGTGCATGGGGGGAAGGGGGCACCAAAAACATTCAGTACTTC. This gives the protein CASSPGAWGEGGTKNIQYF.